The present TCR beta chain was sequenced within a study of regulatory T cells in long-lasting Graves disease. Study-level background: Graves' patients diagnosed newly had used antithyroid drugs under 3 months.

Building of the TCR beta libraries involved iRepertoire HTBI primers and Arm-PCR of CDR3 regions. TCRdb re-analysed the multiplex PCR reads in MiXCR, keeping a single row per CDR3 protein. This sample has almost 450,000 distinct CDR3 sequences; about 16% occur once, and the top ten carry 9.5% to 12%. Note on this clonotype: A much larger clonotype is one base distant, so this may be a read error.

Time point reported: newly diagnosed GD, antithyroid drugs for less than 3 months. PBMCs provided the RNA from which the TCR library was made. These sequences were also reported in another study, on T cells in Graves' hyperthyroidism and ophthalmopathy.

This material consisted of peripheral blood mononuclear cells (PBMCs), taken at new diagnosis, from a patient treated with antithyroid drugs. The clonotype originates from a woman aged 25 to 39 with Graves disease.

CDR3 DNA sequence: TGTGCCAGCAGCTCGCCGGGACAATACTACAATGAGCGGTTCTTC. It is translated as CASSSPGQYYNERFF. The rearrangement links TRBV7-3 to TRBJ2-1; D is possibly TRBD1 (6 bases). Germline values: CDR1 SGHTA, CDR2 FQGTGA. The CDR3 loop spans 15 amino acids.